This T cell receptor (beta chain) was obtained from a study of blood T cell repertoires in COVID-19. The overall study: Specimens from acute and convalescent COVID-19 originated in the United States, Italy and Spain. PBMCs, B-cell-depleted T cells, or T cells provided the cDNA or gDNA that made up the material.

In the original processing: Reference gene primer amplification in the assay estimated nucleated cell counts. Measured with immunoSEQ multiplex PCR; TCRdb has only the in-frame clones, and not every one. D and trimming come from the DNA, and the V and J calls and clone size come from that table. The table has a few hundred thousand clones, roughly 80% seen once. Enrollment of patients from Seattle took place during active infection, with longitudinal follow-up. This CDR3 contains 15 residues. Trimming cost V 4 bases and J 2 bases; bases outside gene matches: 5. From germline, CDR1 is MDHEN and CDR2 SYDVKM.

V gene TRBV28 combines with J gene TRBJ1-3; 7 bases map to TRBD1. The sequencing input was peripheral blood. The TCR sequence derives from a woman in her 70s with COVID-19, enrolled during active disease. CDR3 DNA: TGTGCCAGCAGTTCACCCGGGACAGCTGGAAACACCATATATTTT. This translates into CASSSPGTAGNTIYF.